This is a list of T cell receptor beta chains from one sample in a study of blood T cell repertoires in COVID-19. TCRdb's copy holds only in-frame clones and misses some; the assay was immunoSEQ multiplex PCR. This table holds approximately 53,000 clones, around 73% found once. Sample: PBMCs or T cells enriched from blood (not recorded which). These receptors all stem from a woman aged 45-65 years with acute COVID-19. CDR3s include the opening cysteine and the closing phenylalanine or tryptophan. A D gene is named only where the DNA matches it firmly. Size is stated for part of the rows, as once, few or many counts, or as a class when the clone is expanded.

TGTGCCAGCAGCTCGCCCACAGGAAACTATGGCTACACCTTC	CASSSPTGNYGYTF	TRBV7-8	TRBJ1-2	-	-
TGTGCCAGCAGAACAGGGGGCGCGAGCAATCAGCCCCAGCATTTT	CASRTGGASNQPQHF	TRBV27	TRBJ1-5	TRBD1	-
TGTGCCAGCACCCGGGACAGGGGCTACTATGGCTACACCTTC	CASTRDRGYYGYTF	TRBV19	TRBJ1-2	TRBD1	few
TGTGCCTCCCAACGGGGTAACTATGGCTACACCTTC	CASQRGNYGYTF	TRBV2	TRBJ1-2	-	-
TGTGCCAGCAGCCCCCGTGGCATTAATTCACCCCTCCACTTT	CASSPRGINSPLHF	TRBV11-3	TRBJ1-6	-	few
TGCAGCGTTGGTCCATCTCAGGGATTGAACACTGAAGCTTTCTTT	CSVGPSQGLNTEAFF	TRBV29-1	TRBJ1-1	-	-
TGTGCCAGCAGCTCACCAGGGCTTCAAGAGACCCAGTACTTC	CASSSPGLQETQYF	TRBV11-2	TRBJ2-5	-	-
TGTGCCAGCAGCAGGATAGGGGCCCGTCTTAATGAGCAGTTCTTC	CASSRIGARLNEQFF	TRBV21-1	TRBJ2-1	-	once
TGTGCCAGCAGTTCGCCCCGGGACAAGAACTATGGCTACACCTTC	CASSSPRDKNYGYTF	TRBV6-5	TRBJ1-2	-	-
TGCAGTGCTAGTCCGGGACAACCCTACGAGCAGTACTTC	CSASPGQPYEQYF	TRBV20-1	TRBJ2-7	-	-
TGCGCCAGCAGCTTGGGCGTATCAGGGGGCTATGGCTACACCTTC	CASSLGVSGGYGYTF	TRBV5-1	TRBJ1-2	TRBD1	-
TGTGCCAGCTCACCACAGCCCAAGGAGGGTGGTGCTTTCTTT	CASSPQPKEGGAFF	TRBV18	TRBJ1-1	-	-
TGTGCCAGCAGCTTACTGACAGGGTCAGGCTACACTGAAGCTTTCTTT	CASSLLTGSGYTEAFF	TRBV7-3	TRBJ1-1	TRBD1	-
TGTGCCAGCAGTTCCGGACTGCTTAGCGAAAAACTGTTTTTT	CASSSGLLSEKLFF	TRBV6-5	TRBJ1-4	-	-
TGCGCCAGCAGCTCCGGGACTAGCGGGAGACTACAAGAGACCCAGTACTTC	CASSSGTSGRLQETQYF	TRBV5-1	TRBJ2-5	TRBD2	few
TGTGCCAGCTCGATGGACAGGAGGACTTATGGCTACACCTTC	CASSMDRRTYGYTF	TRBV11-2	TRBJ1-2	TRBD1	-
TGTGCCAGCAGCTTACACGCGGGTGATGTCGAGACCCAGTACTTC	CASSLHAGDVETQYF	TRBV11-3	TRBJ2-5	-	-
TGTGCCAGCTCCTCCCGGACAGGGGCCCTCATGGACACCATATATTTT	CASSSRTGALMDTIYF	TRBV18	TRBJ1-3	TRBD1	-
TGTGCCAGCTCAGTGACGGTGCAAACAGGCACAGATACGCAGTATTTT	CASSVTVQTGTDTQYF	TRBV18	TRBJ2-3	-	-
TGTGCCATCAGTGCTGACTCCTCGGGCTATGGCTACACCTTC	CAISADSSGYGYTF	TRBV10-3	TRBJ1-2	-	few
TGTGCCAGCAGCGGCCTAGGGGGAAGGGGCGAGCAGTACTTC	CASSGLGGRGEQYF	TRBV3-1/TRBV3-2	TRBJ2-7	-	-
TGTGCCAGCAGCCTCGCCGGCAGGGCTGACACCGGGGAGCTGTTTTTT	CASSLAGRADTGELFF	TRBV7-3	TRBJ2-2	-	-
TGCGCCAGCAGTCGGGACAGGTCTGGAAACACCATATATTTT	CASSRDRSGNTIYF	TRBV5-1	TRBJ1-3	TRBD1	-
TGCGCCAGCAGTCCAACAGGGACAGGACAGCCCCAGCATTTT	CASSPTGTGQPQHF	TRBV5-1	TRBJ1-5	TRBD1	-
TGTGCCAGCAGCTACGACAGGAGCTCTGGAAACACCATATATTTT	CASSYDRSSGNTIYF	TRBV5-8	TRBJ1-3	-	once
TGTGCCAGCTCACCACCGCCGGGATACGAGCAGTACTTC	CASSPPPGYEQYF	TRBV18	TRBJ2-7	-	-
TGTGCCAGCAGTTCTATGGGACAGGGGAACACTGAAGCTTTCTTT	CASSSMGQGNTEAFF	TRBV6-2/TRBV6-3	TRBJ1-1	TRBD1	-
TGTGCCAGCAGTGAAGTATATCGGGGAAACCCAGGAAACACCATATATTTT	CASSEVYRGNPGNTIYF	TRBV6-1	TRBJ1-3	-	-
TGTGCCTGGGGTTTACTTGTCGGGGAGCTGTTTTTT	CAWGLLVGELFF	TRBV30	TRBJ2-2	-	-
TGCAGTGCTAGAGATCAGGGTGGCTACACCTTC	CSARDQGGYTF	TRBV20-1	TRBJ1-2	-	few
TGTGCCAGCTCACCTCGAGGATTCACCGGGGAGCTGTTTTTT	CASSPRGFTGELFF	TRBV18	TRBJ2-2	-	-
TGTGCCAGCAGCCAAGGCTACCCCGCGGAGCAGTTCTTC	CASSQGYPAEQFF	TRBV3-1/TRBV3-2	TRBJ2-1	-	once
TGTGCCAGTAGTCCCGGGACTGAAGCTTTCTTT	CASSPGTEAFF	TRBV19	TRBJ1-1	-	-
TGTGCCAGCGGAACAGGGCCTAATGAAAAACTGTTTTTT	CASGTGPNEKLFF	TRBV28	TRBJ1-4	-	once
TGTGCTAGTGGTTTGGTACTCCCGGACAGGGCTCGAGAGCAGTACTTC	CASGLVLPDRAREQYF	TRBV12-5	TRBJ2-7	TRBD1	-
TGTGCCAGTTGGACAGTTCATAGCAATCAGCCCCAGCATTTT	CASWTVHSNQPQHF	TRBV19	TRBJ1-5	-	few
TGTGCCAGCAGGACAGGGGGAGGAGGGGAAAAACTGTTTTTT	CASRTGGGGEKLFF	TRBV6-5	TRBJ1-4	TRBD1	-
TGCGCCAGCAGCACCGCACAGGGTGGGACAGATACGCAGTATTTT	CASSTAQGGTDTQYF	TRBV5-1	TRBJ2-3	-	-
TGCAGTGCCAGTAACAGGGGGCACAATCAGCCCCAGCATTTT	CSASNRGHNQPQHF	TRBV20-1	TRBJ1-5	TRBD1	few
TGCGCCAGCAGCTCCCGGGCAGGGGCGCAACCCACTGAAGCTTTCTTT	CASSSRAGAQPTEAFF	TRBV5-1	TRBJ1-1	-	-
TGCGCCAGCAGTGTTTTTCCCTCCTATGGCTACACCTTC	CASSVFPSYGYTF	TRBV10-1	TRBJ1-2	-	few
TGTGCCAGCAGCTTAAGCGGGACAGGCTATGAGCAGTACTTC	CASSLSGTGYEQYF	TRBV7-2	TRBJ2-7	-	-
TGTGCCAGCAGCTTAGGCCTGGGGGGAGCTTTCTTT	CASSLGLGGAFF	TRBV11-2	TRBJ1-1	-	-
TGTGCCTGGAGACCAGGGGGCGAGACCCAGTACTTC	CAWRPGGETQYF	TRBV30	TRBJ2-5	TRBD1	few
TGTGCCAGCAGCTCCAGGAGGGACACTGAAGCTTTCTTT	CASSSRRDTEAFF	TRBV9	TRBJ1-1	-	-
TGTGCCATCAGCGAGACAGGGAACTATGGCTACACCTTC	CAISETGNYGYTF	TRBV10-3	TRBJ1-2	TRBD1	-
TGTGCCAGCAGCCAGAGACAGGGGGCTGGCACTGAAGCTTTCTTT	CASSQRQGAGTEAFF	TRBV3-1/TRBV3-2	TRBJ1-1	TRBD1	-
TGTGCCAGCACCCCAGGTCCCTTTGAGACTGAAGCTTTCTTT	CASTPGPFETEAFF	TRBV11-2	TRBJ1-1	-	-
TGTGCCATCAGCAGGGAAATGAACACTGAAGCTTTCTTT	CAISREMNTEAFF	TRBV10-3	TRBJ1-1	-	once